The clone carrying this T cell receptor (beta chain) was seen ten or more times. What it binds is unknown. Germline V lookup: CDR1 MDHEN, CDR2 SYDVKM. Trimming cost V 5 bases and J 2 bases, with 13 bases left between them. The CDR3 totals 14 residues. These data belong to a study of blood T cells in healthy people across ages. Overall study results and limits: No conclusive comparison of naive versus antigen-experienced cells was possible with unsorted PBMCs.

For the second PCR, which ran for about 7 to 11 cycles, a sample-barcoded 5' primer and a J-beta primer mix were used. TCRdb passed the 5' RACE reads through MiXCR, listing each CDR3 protein once. Found here are some 760,000 distinct CDR3 sequences, around 25% of them singletons; the top ten hold 9.4%. These data also featured in a second study, about T cells of mothers and their children.

V usage is TRBV28 and J usage is TRBJ2-7; D is possibly TRBD1 (5 bases). This TCR was recovered from a boy aged 5-17 years in good health. Sample: blood. DNA for the CDR3: TGTGCCAGCAGTCCCCCCACAGGCCCCTACGAGCAGTACTTC. Its protein product is CASSPPTGPYEQYF.